These 29 T cell receptor beta chains came from one sample sequenced in a study of radiotherapy plus CTLA-4 blockade in lung cancer. Measured with immunoSEQ multiplex PCR; TCRdb has only the in-frame clones, and not every one. This table holds 53,000 or so clones, 70% to 90% found once. The sequenced sample was peripheral blood, obtained from a patient treated with radiotherapy plus ipilimumab. The receptors derive from a human donor with non-small cell lung cancer that progressed on radiotherapy plus ipilimumab. Some clones in this sample may be carry-over from other donors' samples.

V and J are TRBV27 and TRBJ2-1, with 7 bases lining up with TRBD2. The V segment lost 2 bases and the J segment 0 bases; nucleotides outside the gene matches: 4. The CDR3 has 16 amino acids. From germline, CDR1 is MNHEY and CDR2 SMNVEV (reference sequence). CDR3 DNA: TGTGCCAGCAGTTTAGGGAGCGGGAACTCCTACAATGAGCAGTTCTTC. It is translated as CASSLGSGNSYNEQFF.

This chain joins TRBV18 and TRBJ2-7; D possibly corresponds to TRBD2 (5 bases). Germline V gene sequence: CDR1 KGHSH, CDR2 LQKENI. The CDR3 has 14 residues. With 5 bases removed from V and 2 bases from J, the gap between germline ends came to 13 bases. The DNA of the CDR3 is TGTGCCAGCTCAAGTGGGAGAGGGACCTACGAGCAGTACTTC. It translates to CASSSGRGTYEQYF.

This chain uses TRBV5-1 with TRBJ2-5; D remains ambiguous. V was clipped by 1 base and J by 2 bases, with 9 bases between them. This CDR3 contains 14 residues. Germline CDR1 is SGHRS and CDR2 is YFSETQ. Here the CDR3 DNA reads TGCGCCAGCAGCTTGAAAAACGGTCAAGAGACCCAGTACTTC. Its protein is CASSLKNGQETQYF.

This sequence joins TRBV6-5 and TRBJ2-2; TRBD2 matches 7 bases. Losses at the gene ends were 6 bases for V and 5 bases for J; bases not matched to a gene: 9. The length of the CDR3 is 15 residues. Germline V gene lookup returns CDR1 MNHEY and CDR2 SVGAGI. CDR3 DNA: TGTGCCAGCAGACGCGGGGGAGGGTGGACCGGGGAGCTGTTTTTT. Protein: CASRRGGGWTGELFF.

This chain joins TRBV7-2 and TRBJ1-4; D is unclear. The germline CDR1 and CDR2 sequences are SGHTA and FQGNSA. This CDR3 is built from 14 residues. Deletions cut 1 base from V and 7 bases from J, with 10 bases between. The CDR3 reads CASSLDRNREKLFF. The DNA for the CDR3 is TGTGCCAGCAGCTTAGACAGAAATCGTGAAAAACTGTTTTTT.

The chain carries TRBV5-1 and TRBJ1-3; a weak D match, TRBD1 (6 bases). Germline lookup yields CDR1 SGHRS and CDR2 YFSETQ. The CDR3 runs 13 residues. V lost 5 bases, J lost 2 bases, and 8 bases lay in between. The CDR3 coding sequence is TGCGCCAGCAGTACAGGGACTGGAAACACCATATATTTT. As protein: CASSTGTGNTIYF.

The gene calls are TRBV4-2 and TRBJ2-1; 7 bases line up with TRBD2. Germline V gene lookup returns CDR1 LGHNA and CDR2 YNFKEQ. The length of the CDR3 is 18 residues. J gave up 0 bases and V 4 bases, and 12 bases lay outside the gene matches. In DNA form, the CDR3 reads TGTGCCAGCAGCCCCGCGGTCGGCGGGAGTGACTCCTACAATGAGCAGTTCTTC. Protein sequence: CASSPAVGGSDSYNEQFF.

This chain links TRBV27 with TRBJ2-3, with TRBD1 matching 7 bases. V lost 6 bases to trimming and J lost 0 bases; unmatched junction nucleotides: 6. The germline V gene has CDR1 MNHEY and CDR2 SMNVEV (reference sequence). The CDR3 runs 15 residues. Here the CDR3 DNA reads TGTGCCAGCAGCTCACCGGGACAGAGCACAGATACGCAGTATTTT. Translated, it gives CASSSPGQSTDTQYF.

The count of this clone is one. CDR3 residues: CASSPSGVYGYTF. Written as DNA, the CDR3 is TGTGCCAGTAGTCCATCGGGGGTCTATGGCTACACCTTC. This chain joins TRBV19 and TRBJ1-2; possibly TRBD1 for D (5 bases). Germline CDR1 LNHDA, CDR2 SQIVND (reference sequence). The CDR3 is 13 residues long. The V end was cut by 5 bases, the J end by 4 bases, with 11 bases between.

The CDR3 protein is CATSRQGISSGNTIYF. The CDR3 nucleotides read TGTGCCACCAGCAGACAGGGGATAAGCTCTGGAAACACCATATATTTT. J is TRBJ1-3 and V is TRBV15; a possible D gene is TRBD1 (6 bases). Trimming took off 2 bases at V and 0 bases at J, with 11 bases between the two ends. This CDR3 contains 16 residues. Germline V CDR1 and CDR2: LNHNV, YYDKDF (reference sequence). The full variable domain, rest sourced from reference TRBV15 and TRBJ1-3, is DAMVIQNPRYQVTQFGKPVTLSCSQTLNHNVMYWYQQKSSQAPKLLFHYYDKDFNNEADTPDNFQSRRPNTSFCFLDIRSPGLGDTAMYLCATSRQGISSGNTIYFGEGSWLTVV.

This chain links TRBV19 with TRBJ1-5; D is perhaps TRBD1 (5 bases). V dropped 0 bases and J dropped 7 bases, with 10 bases sitting between them. Germline CDR1 and CDR2: LNHDA and SQIVND (reference sequence). The CDR3 length is 14 residues. For the CDR3, the DNA is TGTGCCAGTAGTATAGAGGAGGGGAGACAGCCCCAGCATTTT. This gives the protein CASSIEEGRQPQHF. Full variable domain (outside the CDR3, taken from reference TRBV19 and TRBJ1-5): DGGITQSPKYLFRKEGQNVTLSCEQNLNHDAMYWYRQDPGQGLRLIYYSQIVNDFQKGDIAEGYSVSREKKESFPLTVTSAQKNPTAFYLCASSIEEGRQPQHFGDGTRLSIL.

CDR3 residues: CASSFGGEEGEAFF. The CDR3 bases are TGCGCCAGCAGCTTTGGCGGTGAGGAGGGTGAAGCTTTCTTT. The chain recombines TRBV5-1 with TRBJ1-1; D remains ambiguous. CDR1 SGHRS and CDR2 YFSETQ come from the germline V gene. The CDR3 runs to 14 residues. V lost 2 bases and J lost 7, with 15 bases in between.

The rearrangement joins TRBV19 to TRBJ2-5; TRBD2 matches 7 bases. This CDR3 region has 15 residues. V trimming: 5 bases; J trimming: 3 bases; junction bases outside the gene matches: 9. Germline CDR1 LNHDA, CDR2 SQIVND (reference sequence). The CDR3 loop is CASSRGRVTEETQYF. In DNA, the CDR3 is TGTGCCAGTAGTCGAGGGAGGGTTACAGAAGAGACCCAGTACTTC.

The chain carries TRBV11-3 and TRBJ2-5; 7 nucleotides agree with TRBD1. Unmatched junction bases numbered 7, after V lost 1 base and J lost 5 bases. Per germline, CDR1 SGHNT and CDR2 YENEEA. The CDR3 runs to 15 residues. In DNA, the CDR3 is TGTGCCAGCAGCTTAGGACAGGGACGCCGTGAGACCCAGTACTTC. Translated, it gives CASSLGQGRRETQYF.

Details on this clone: The CDR3 does not end in the conserved phenylalanine or tryptophan, so this is likely a read error. No DNA is shown, since the ends of the CDR3 on it are uncertain; the CDR3 is the one TCRdb lists. V gene TRBV7-9 combines with J gene TRBJ1-1. Ends included, the CDR3 has 13 residues. Germline assignment: CDR1 SEHNR and CDR2 FQNEAQ (reference sequence). The CDR3 region is CASSPAGRSGVES.

The chain links TRBV27 to TRBJ2-4; weak D call: TRBD1 (6 bases). V lost 6 bases to trimming and J lost 6 bases, with 9 bases between them. This CDR3 is built from 12 residues. Germline assignment: CDR1 MNHEY and CDR2 SMNVEV (reference sequence). The CDR3 bases are TGTGCCAGCAGGTCAGGGGTAAACATTCAGTACTTC. Translating it yields CASRSGVNIQYF.

CDR3 sequence reads: CASSPGLAGVYEQYF. In DNA form, the CDR3 reads TGTGCCAGCAGCCCGGGACTAGCGGGTGTCTACGAGCAGTACTTC. This chain uses TRBV7-7 with TRBJ2-7; 12 bases are shared with TRBD2. The CDR3 is made up of 15 amino acids. The germline CDR1 and CDR2 sequences are SSHAT and FNYEAQ (reference sequence). The J segment lost 3 bases and the V segment lost 5 bases, leaving 5 bases of the junction unmatched.

V and J are TRBV6-6 and TRBJ2-3, with D possibly being TRBD2 (5 bases). Trimming stripped 7 bases from V and 6 bases from J, with 17 bases between. This CDR3 has 14 residues. CDR1 and CDR2 (germline): MNHNY, SVGAGI (reference sequence). CDR3 nucleotides: TGTGCCAGCACCGGACTTCCAACGTCTGATACGCAGTATTTT. Amino acids: CASTGLPTSDTQYF.

V usage is TRBV5-1 and J usage is TRBJ2-2; 10 nucleotides agree with TRBD2. Germline V lookup: CDR1 SGHRS, CDR2 YFSETQ. There are 15 residues in the CDR3. V lost 6 bases to trimming and J lost 5 bases; unmatched junction nucleotides: 7. As DNA, the CDR3 is TGCGCCAGCATACGGACTAGCGGAGCTACCGGGGAGCTGTTTTTT. Its protein product is CASIRTSGATGELFF.

A single count supports this clone. V is TRBV25-1 and J is TRBJ1-3; D call uncertain. Trimming cost V 4 bases and J 4 bases, with 14 bases left between them. The CDR3 runs 15 residues. Germline lookup yields CDR1 MGHDK and CDR2 SYGVNS. The CDR3 loop reads CASSVGGLDGNTIYF. For the CDR3, the DNA is TGTGCCAGCAGTGTAGGAGGGTTGGACGGAAACACCATATATTTT.

A single count supports this clone. The rearrangement links TRBV5-1 to TRBJ2-7, with 10 bases lining up with TRBD2. The CDR3 is 15 residues long. CDR1 SGHRS and CDR2 YFSETQ come from the germline V gene. J lost 5 bases, V lost 3 bases, and 8 bases had no gene match. The CDR3 reads CASSSILAGSHEQYF. DNA for the CDR3: TGCGCCAGCAGCTCTATACTAGCGGGGAGTCACGAGCAGTACTTC.

In its sample, this clone was seen a few times. V usage is TRBV18 and J usage is TRBJ2-2; D not resolved. This CDR3 has 17 residues. Germline-derived CDR1 and CDR2 are KGHSH and LQKENI. Trimming shortened V by 0 bases and J by 1 base, and 12 bases separated the two germline ends. Here the CDR3 reads CASSPPWQAGNTGELFF. As DNA, the CDR3 is TGTGCCAGCTCACCACCCTGGCAGGCCGGGAACACCGGGGAGCTGTTTTTT.

The J gene is TRBJ2-5, the V gene TRBV6-6; 7 bases match TRBD2. Unmatched junction bases numbered 10, after V lost 7 bases and J lost 11 bases. From germline, CDR1 is MNHNY and CDR2 SVGAGI (reference sequence). The CDR3 is made up of 12 amino acids. Here the CDR3 reads CASTGTTPKQYF. CDR3 DNA: TGTGCCAGCACCGGGACTACACCTAAGCAGTACTTC.

The V gene is TRBV2, the J gene TRBJ2-3; unclear D gene. This CDR3 has 11 amino acids. Trimming pared 3 bases from V and 5 bases from J, leaving 3 bases between. The germline CDR1 and CDR2 sequences are SNHLY and FYNNEI. CDR3 DNA sequence: TGTGCCAGCAGTGACAGAGATACGCAGTATTTT. It is translated as CASSDRDTQYF.

This chain joins TRBV9 and TRBJ1-2; 7 positions match TRBD1. The CDR3 has 14 residues. Germline V gene data show CDR1 as SGDLS and CDR2 as YYNGEE. V lost 4 bases, J lost 0 bases, and 3 bases stayed unmatched. The CDR3 loop reads CASSPGQANYGYTF. CDR3 coding DNA: TGTGCCAGCAGCCCCGGACAGGCTAACTATGGCTACACCTTC.

The J gene is TRBJ2-5, the V gene TRBV27; 10 bases fit TRBD2. The germline V gene has CDR1 MNHEY and CDR2 SMNVEV (reference sequence). Trimming removed 0 bases from V and 7 bases from J; junction bases left unmatched: 11. This CDR3 region has 17 residues. The CDR3 DNA is TGTGCCAGCAGTTTATCCGTCCGGCTAGCGGGAGTCGGGACCCAGTACTTC. Its protein is CASSLSVRLAGVGTQYF.

The CDR3 protein is CSSGRSVRRTEAFF. The CDR3 DNA follows: TGCAGCTCTGGGAGGAGTGTGAGACGCACTGAAGCTTTCTTT. The V and J genes are TRBV29-1 and TRBJ1-1; the D is unclear. Germline lookup yields CDR1 SQVTM and CDR2 ANQGSEA. V shed 8 bases and J shed 4 bases, with 20 bases lying between them. CDR3 length equals 14 residues.

This chain connects TRBV9 to TRBJ2-7; 8 nucleotides agree with TRBD2. Germline V gene lookup returns CDR1 SGDLS and CDR2 YYNGEE. CDR3 length: 13 residues. The V gene end was trimmed by 4 bases and the J gene end by 2 bases; junction bases not matched to a gene: 2. The chain's CDR3 is CASSLGLAYEQYF. CDR3 nucleotides: TGTGCCAGCAGCCTGGGACTAGCCTACGAGCAGTACTTC.

This rearrangement joins TRBV4-3 to TRBJ2-2; 7 bases line up with TRBD2. V lost 5 bases, J lost 4 bases, and 13 bases stayed unmatched. The CDR3 consists of 17 residues. Germline-derived CDR1 and CDR2 are LGHNA and YSLEER. This CDR3 is CASSNKVLAGATGELFF. CDR3 nucleotides: TGCGCCAGCAGCAACAAGGTATTAGCGGGTGCCACCGGGGAGCTGTTTTTT.